This TCR beta chain derives from a study of Ad26.COV2.S vaccination and SARS-CoV-2 variants. CDR1 MNHEY and CDR2 SMNVEV come from the germline V gene (reference sequence). J gave up 4 bases and V 5 bases, and 11 bases lay outside the gene matches. The CDR3 is made up of 16 amino acids. Profiling relied on immunoSEQ multiplex PCR, and the TCRdb table lists in-frame clones only, not all of them. The data hold about 500,000 clones, with 89% observed a single time. The treatment is: roughly 18 received Ad26.COV2.S at low or high dose, single or two shots; a few received placebo; per-sample allocation not given. Collection of the samples took place on day 63 after the first injection of vaccine or placebo.

The sequencing here drew on peripheral blood, taken in a trial of Ad26.COV2.S vaccine versus placebo. The chain has TRBV27 and TRBJ2-7; 10 nucleotides match TRBD1. The receptor comes from a person aged 18-60 years who received the Ad26.COV2.S COVID-19 vaccine or a placebo. In nucleotides, the CDR3 is TGTGCCAGCAGTATCGACTTCCCGGGACAGGGGTACGAGCAGTACTTC. It specifies CASSIDFPGQGYEQYF.